This T cell receptor beta chain was sequenced for a study of Graves' ophthalmopathy and Graves' hyperthyroidism. Looking at the study overall: The study drew peripheral blood at initial diagnosis, before any treatment.

This clonotype came up a few times. The CDR3 has 15 residues. Germline loops: CDR1 MNHNS, CDR2 SASEGT. Trimming took 1 base from V and 3 from J, leaving 12 bases between them. Amplified TCR beta CDR3 regions were obtained using RNA transcripts as template. The library came from an HTBI-primed first-round RT-PCR and a second-round multiplex PCR. Using its own MiXCR run on the multiplex PCR reads, TCRdb lists one record per CDR3 protein. The repertoire consists of 350,000 or so distinct CDR3 sequences, with roughly 15% occurring once and the leading ten covering more than 9%. Source material: peripheral blood. The gene calls are TRBV6-1 and TRBJ2-5; tentatively, D is TRBD1 or TRBD2 (5 bases each). The origin of this receptor is an adult man with Graves' ophthalmopathy. The CDR3 DNA is TGTGCCAGCAGTGAAGATCCGGGGCGGGAAGAGACCCAGTACTTC. Translating gives CASSEDPGREETQYF.